A selection of T cell receptor beta chains follows, all from one sample in a study of Graves' ophthalmopathy and Graves' hyperthyroidism. TCRdb used MiXCR to reprocess the multiplex PCR reads, holding one entry per CDR3 protein. The sample shows over 450,000 distinct CDR3 sequences, about 15% of them seen only once. Source material: blood. These TCRs come from a woman in her 30s with Graves' ophthalmopathy. The CDR3 runs from the conserved cysteine through the conserved F or W. The D gene is left open where the match is weak. The listing skips clone size in some rows; elsewhere it reads once, few, many or a size class.

J: TRBJ1-3
V: TRBV30
D: .
size: .
DNA: TGTGCCTGGACCTCTGGAAACACCATATATTTT
CDR3: CAWTSGNTIYF

J: TRBJ2-7
V: TRBV20-1
D: .
size: many
DNA: TGCAGTGCTAGTCCCAGGCGGGTGGCCCCCTCCTACGAGCAGTACTTC
CDR3: CSASPRRVAPSYEQYF

J: TRBJ2-5
V: TRBV5-1
D: .
size: few
DNA: TGCGCCAGCAGGAGGGGCGGTGCAGGGAGAGAGACCCAGTACTTC
CDR3: CASRRGGAGRETQYF

J: TRBJ1-2
V: TRBV27
D: TRBD1
size: many
DNA: TGTGCCAGCAGGGAGTTGCCGGGACAGGGGGTTTCTGGCTACACCTTC
CDR3: CASRELPGQGVSGYTF

J: TRBJ1-5
V: TRBV10-2
D: .
size: few
DNA: TGCGCCAGCAGTGAGTCGGCGGGGGGCGCCGATCAGCCCCAGCATTTT
CDR3: CASSESAGGADQPQHF

J: TRBJ1-5
V: TRBV6-5
D: .
size: many
DNA: TGTGCCAGCAGCGCCACGGCTGGGCAGGGAAGTCAGCCCCAGCATTTT
CDR3: CASSATAGQGSQPQHF

J: TRBJ2-7
V: TRBV28
D: TRBD1
size: many
DNA: TGTGCCAGCAGCCGCGACCCCGGGACAGGGACCTACGAGCAGTACTTC
CDR3: CASSRDPGTGTYEQYF

J: TRBJ1-3
V: TRBV11-2
D: .
size: many
DNA: TGTGCCAGCAGCCCCCTTAGAGAAAACACCATATATTTT
CDR3: CASSPLRENTIYF

J: TRBJ1-1
V: TRBV20-1
D: TRBD1
size: many
DNA: TGCAGTGCTCTCCGGGGACAGGGGGTTACTGAAGCTTTCTTT
CDR3: CSALRGQGVTEAFF

J: TRBJ1-2
V: TRBV10-3
D: .
size: .
DNA: TGTGCCACCGGGGCTTTCGACTTGGGGACGGGCTACACCTTC
CDR3: CATGAFDLGTGYTF

J: TRBJ2-7
V: TRBV28
D: TRBD1
size: many
DNA: TGTGCCAGCAGTGAACCGGGACAGGGGATTCGCACCTACGAGCAGTACTTC
CDR3: CASSEPGQGIRTYEQYF

J: TRBJ2-2
V: TRBV6-1
D: .
size: .
DNA: TGTGCCAGCAGACGGGGGACAGACGGGCCCGGGGAGCTGTTTTTT
CDR3: CASRRGTDGPGELFF

J: TRBJ1-1
V: TRBV12-3/TRBV12-4
D: TRBD1
size: many
DNA: TGTGCCAGCAGCAAAAGGGGGCCTTCTGAAGCTTTCTTT
CDR3: CASSKRGPSEAFF

J: TRBJ2-7
V: TRBV6-4
D: .
size: .
DNA: TGTGCCAGCAGTTACTCTCCCCAGGGGGGCTACGAGCAGTACTTC
CDR3: CASSYSPQGGYEQYF

J: TRBJ1-6
V: TRBV12-3/TRBV12-4
D: .
size: .
DNA: TGTGCCAGCAGTTTGGATCTCCATAATTCACCCCTCCACTTT
CDR3: CASSLDLHNSPLHF

J: TRBJ1-6
V: TRBV12-3/TRBV12-4
D: TRBD1
size: many
DNA: TGTGCCAGCAGTTTTAAAGGGACAGGGGTTTATAATTCACCCCTCCACTTT
CDR3: CASSFKGTGVYNSPLHF

J: TRBJ2-5
V: TRBV6-1
D: .
size: many
DNA: TGTGCCAGCAGCCCTACCCCCAACTTGTACCAAGAGACCCAGTACTTC
CDR3: CASSPTPNLYQETQYF

J: TRBJ2-7
V: TRBV28
D: .
size: many
DNA: TGTGCCAGCAGTTGGGCAGGTCCCTTCGAGCAGTACTTC
CDR3: CASSWAGPFEQYF

J: TRBJ2-7
V: TRBV7-8
D: TRBD1
size: .
DNA: TGTGCCAGCAGCTTTGCCCGGGACAGGATCTACGAGCAGTACTTC
CDR3: CASSFARDRIYEQYF

J: TRBJ2-7
V: TRBV5-1
D: .
size: many
DNA: TGCGCCAGCAGCTTGGGATTCGGTCAGAAGTACTTC
CDR3: CASSLGFGQKYF

J: TRBJ2-7
V: TRBV6-2/TRBV6-3
D: .
size: many
DNA: TGTGCCAGCAGTTTTGGGCCAACGGGGTTCTACGAGCAGTACTTC
CDR3: CASSFGPTGFYEQYF

J: TRBJ1-1
V: TRBV18
D: .
size: .
DNA: TGTGCCAGCTCAAAAAACCCGACAGACATGCCTAACATGAACACTGAAGCTTTCTTT
CDR3: CASSKNPTDMPNMNTEAFF

J: TRBJ1-6
V: TRBV19
D: .
size: many
DNA: TGTGCCAGTAGTATACAACGGACCGATAATTCACCCCTCCACTTT
CDR3: CASSIQRTDNSPLHF